This TCR beta chain came from a study of blood T cells in healthy people across ages. General study points: Naive and antigen-experienced cells could not be conclusively compared, given unsorted PBMCs. A strong correlation was seen between TCR beta diversity and naive T cell percentage.

About this clonotype: Its antigen is undetermined.

Then a second PCR, running about 6 to 12 cycles, was carried out with a sample-barcoded 5' primer and a J-beta primer mix. Each single sample gave us at least 2.5 million CDR3-containing paired-end reads. TCRdb re-derived calls from the 5' RACE reads in MiXCR, one entry per CDR3 protein. Of hundreds of thousands of distinct CDR3 sequences in the sample, roughly 25% were seen once. V was cut by 8 bases and J by 6 bases, with 17 bases left in between. This CDR3 region has 14 residues. Germline values: CDR1 LNHNV, CDR2 YYDKDF (reference sequence). These data were likewise used in another study, on T cells of mothers and their children. That work states: Donation involved a few healthy Caucasian mothers and the six children that they had.

This sequence joins TRBV15 and TRBJ2-1; tentatively, D is TRBD2 (6 bases). The specimen sequenced was blood. This receptor was obtained from a boy aged 10-17 years in good health. The CDR3 sequence: CATAERVGGNEQFF. The DNA for the CDR3 is TGTGCCACCGCGGAAAGGGTCGGGGGCAATGAGCAGTTCTTC.